Listed below are T cell receptor beta chains from one sample, sequenced in a study of T cells in Graves' hyperthyroidism and ophthalmopathy. TCRdb called the multiplex PCR reads again in MiXCR, with one record for every CDR3 protein. The sample yields 300,000 to 400,000 distinct CDR3 sequences, 20% to 25% seen once. The specimen sequenced was blood. The receptors originated from a woman between 50 and 59 years old with Graves' hyperthyroidism. CDR3s include the opening cysteine and the closing phenylalanine or tryptophan.

v_gene	j_gene	CDR3aa
TRBV5-1	TRBJ2-1	CASSSGTGENEQFF
TRBV2	TRBJ1-2	CASTPNLDRAYGYTF
TRBV5-1	TRBJ2-1	CASSTFAGGYNEQFF
TRBV9	TRBJ1-5	CASSVGESNQPQHF
TRBV6-8	TRBJ1-1	CASSYSGVGAEAFF
TRBV7-9	TRBJ1-1	CASSPQTGPNTEAFF
TRBV28	TRBJ1-5	CASSSWGGNQPQHF
TRBV3-1	TRBJ2-2	CASSQVDWTGELFF
TRBV6-9	TRBJ2-7	CASNLETGPGYEQYF
TRBV20-1	TRBJ1-2	CSARRQDNNYGYTF
TRBV2	TRBJ2-3	CASRVKGGITDTQYF
TRBV5-1	TRBJ2-1	CASSSDSRSYNEQFF
TRBV20-1	TRBJ1-4	CSVDTFEKLFF
TRBV30	TRBJ2-5	CAFTLRETQYF
TRBV18	TRBJ2-7	CASSPSDSAYEQYF
TRBV6-1	TRBJ1-2	CASSSLGMYYGYTF
TRBV2	TRBJ2-4	CASRAGFAVENIQYF
TRBV11-2	TRBJ2-7	CASSLEPGTSGANEQYF
TRBV4-1	TRBJ2-3	CASSQDPIAGADTQYF
TRBV6-5	TRBJ2-3	CASSYRQGDTDTQYF
TRBV7-9	.	CASSLVTAGEQYF
TRBV2	TRBJ2-7	CASSRQIGQYF
TRBV2	TRBJ1-4	CASSWRSSNEKLFF
TRBV3-1	TRBJ2-3	CASSQGGESTDTQYF
TRBV7-3	TRBJ2-7	CASSHQFPTSGANYEQYF
TRBV12-3/TRBV12-4	TRBJ2-7	CASTLAGVTYEQYF
TRBV5-1	TRBJ1-3	CASSPKDGISGNTIYF
TRBV20-1	TRBJ2-3	CSARDPAGQAGTSQYF
TRBV29-1	TRBJ2-4	CSVAGGNIQYF
TRBV12-3/TRBV12-4	TRBJ1-2	CASSLSQGRGYGHTF
TRBV10-1	TRBJ2-7	CAGLAGGKEQYF
TRBV20-1	TRBJ2-3	CSARHEAGGTDTQYF
TRBV20-1	TRBJ2-1	CSARSGGANNEQFF
TRBV29-1	TRBJ1-5	CSVQGASNQPQHF
TRBV18	TRBJ2-1	CASSPQGANEQFF
TRBV12-3/TRBV12-4	TRBJ2-2	CASSLLTGNGGELFF
TRBV14	TRBJ2-7	CASSRNRGANFGEQYF
TRBV11-3	TRBJ2-1	CASSLAGVRTNEQFF
TRBV5-1	TRBJ1-1	CASSSQRAFF
TRBV4-1	TRBJ2-3	CASSQDLRQTDTQYF
TRBV9	TRBJ2-7	CASSIRTGIPYEQYF
TRBV5-4	TRBJ2-4	CASSPTGTSGRGGIQYF
TRBV3-1	TRBJ1-5	CASSQGRAYSNQPQHF
TRBV6-1	TRBJ2-7	CASSDLAGGSYEQYF
TRBV4-1	TRBJ1-5	CASSHRAVNQPQHF
TRBV7-6	TRBJ1-2	CASSLGPGDNNYGYTF
TRBV19	TRBJ1-1	CASIDRKNTEAFF
TRBV24-1	TRBJ2-2	CATRRGESNTGELFF
TRBV4-1	TRBJ1-1	CASSQLWGKTGRGTEAFF
TRBV5-5	TRBJ2-2	CASSLVGRSEELFF
TRBV28	TRBJ1-5	CASTQRDRMPTGPQHF
TRBV2	TRBJ2-1	CASRVDLAGEYNEQFF
TRBV24-1	TRBJ1-2	CATSDPGQLYGYTF
TRBV13	TRBJ2-7	CASSQQSQGEQYF
TRBV18	TRBJ2-5	CASSPDPRETQYF
TRBV12-3/TRBV12-4	TRBJ2-1	CASGQGGIDEQFF
TRBV27	TRBJ1-5	CASRQVGGFQPQHF
TRBV7-3	TRBJ2-1	CASSAGAVSYNEQFF
TRBV20-1	TRBJ1-2	CSARDGYTF
TRBV15	TRBJ1-2	CATSRVGGLGGYTF